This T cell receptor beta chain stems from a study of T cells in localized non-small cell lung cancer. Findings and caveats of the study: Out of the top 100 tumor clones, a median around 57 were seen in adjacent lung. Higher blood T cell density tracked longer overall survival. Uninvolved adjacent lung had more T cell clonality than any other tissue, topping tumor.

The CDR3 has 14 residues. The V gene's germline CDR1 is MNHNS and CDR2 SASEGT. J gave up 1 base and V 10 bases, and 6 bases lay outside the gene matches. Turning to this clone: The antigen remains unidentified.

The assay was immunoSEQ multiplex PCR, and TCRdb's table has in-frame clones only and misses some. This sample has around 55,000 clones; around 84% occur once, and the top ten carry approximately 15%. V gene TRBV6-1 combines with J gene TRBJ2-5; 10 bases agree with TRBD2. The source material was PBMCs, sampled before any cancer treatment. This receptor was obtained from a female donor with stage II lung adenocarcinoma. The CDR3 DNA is TGTGCCATCGGCGGGACTAGCGTCCAAGAGACCCAGTACTTC. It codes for CAIGGTSVQETQYF.